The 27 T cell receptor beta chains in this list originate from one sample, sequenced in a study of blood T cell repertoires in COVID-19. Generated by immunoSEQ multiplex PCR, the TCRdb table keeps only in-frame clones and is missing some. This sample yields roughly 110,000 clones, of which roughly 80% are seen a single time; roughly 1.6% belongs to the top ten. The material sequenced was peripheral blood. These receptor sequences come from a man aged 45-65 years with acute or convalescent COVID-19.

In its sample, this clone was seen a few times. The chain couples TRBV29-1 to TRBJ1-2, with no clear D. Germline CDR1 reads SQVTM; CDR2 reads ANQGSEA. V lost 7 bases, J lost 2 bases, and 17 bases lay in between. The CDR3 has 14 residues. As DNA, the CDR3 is TGCAGCGCCACCCTGGGAGGAAGCAACTATGGCTACACCTTC. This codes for CSATLGGSNYGYTF.

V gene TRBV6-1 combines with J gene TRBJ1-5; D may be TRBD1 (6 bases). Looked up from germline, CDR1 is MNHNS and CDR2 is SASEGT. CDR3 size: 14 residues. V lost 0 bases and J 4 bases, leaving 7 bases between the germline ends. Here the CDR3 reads CASSEAGGNQPQHF. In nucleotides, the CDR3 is TGTGCCAGCAGTGAAGCAGGGGGAAATCAGCCCCAGCATTTT.

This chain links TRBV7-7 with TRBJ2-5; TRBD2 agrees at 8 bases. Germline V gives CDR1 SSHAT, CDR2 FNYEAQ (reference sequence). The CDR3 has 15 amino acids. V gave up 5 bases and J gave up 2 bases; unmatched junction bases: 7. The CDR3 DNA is TGTGCCAGCAGCCTCGGACTAGCTCCTCAAGAGACCCAGTACTTC. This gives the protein CASSLGLAPQETQYF.

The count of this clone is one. The CDR3 spells CASGLAGNTEAFF. The DNA for the CDR3 is TGTGCTAGTGGTTTGGCGGGAAACACTGAAGCTTTCTTT. The gene calls are TRBV12-5 and TRBJ1-1; D remains unclear. The CDR3 runs to 13 residues. Germline CDR1 and CDR2: LGHNT and FRNRAP. Trimming stripped 1 base from V and 2 bases from J, with 5 bases between.

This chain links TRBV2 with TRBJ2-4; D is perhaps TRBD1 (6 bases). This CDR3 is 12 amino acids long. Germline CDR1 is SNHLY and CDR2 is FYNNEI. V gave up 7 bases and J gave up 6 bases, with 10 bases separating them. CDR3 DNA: TGTGCCAGCAAACAGGGCCCAAACATTCAGTACTTC. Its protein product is CASKQGPNIQYF.

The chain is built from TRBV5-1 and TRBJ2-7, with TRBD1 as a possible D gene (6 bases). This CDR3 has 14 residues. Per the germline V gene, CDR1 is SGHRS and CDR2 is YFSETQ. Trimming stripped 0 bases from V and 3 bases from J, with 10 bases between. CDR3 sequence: CASSLDPGVYEQYV. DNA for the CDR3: TGCGCCAGCAGCTTGGATCCAGGGGTCTACGAGCAGTACGTC.

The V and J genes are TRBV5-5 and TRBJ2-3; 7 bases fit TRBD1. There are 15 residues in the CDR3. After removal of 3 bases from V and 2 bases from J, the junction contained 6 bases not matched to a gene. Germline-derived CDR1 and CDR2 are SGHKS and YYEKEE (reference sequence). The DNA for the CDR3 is TGTGCCAGCAGCTCCAGGGGGTCCTCCACAGATACGCAGTATTTT. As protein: CASSSRGSSTDTQYF. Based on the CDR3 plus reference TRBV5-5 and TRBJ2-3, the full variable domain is DAGVTQSPTHLIKTRGQQVTLRCSPISGHKSVSWYQQVLGQGPQFIFQYYEKEERGRGNFPDRFSARQFPNYSSELNVNALLLGDSALYLCASSSRGSSTDTQYFGPGTRLTVL.

This chain's CDR3 is CASSGAGGRGYTF. The CDR3 DNA is TGTGCCAGCAGTGGAGCCGGGGGTCGAGGCTACACCTTC. V gene TRBV2 combines with J gene TRBJ1-2, with a possible D match to TRBD1 (5 bases). In germline, CDR1 is SNHLY, CDR2 FYNNEI. The CDR3 spans 13 residues. V lost 4 bases and J 8 bases, leaving 14 bases between the germline ends.

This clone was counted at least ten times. CDR3 residues: CASARARQDYEQYF. Here the CDR3 DNA reads TGTGCCAGCGCCCGGGCTCGTCAAGACTACGAGCAGTACTTC. The gene calls are TRBV4-2 and TRBJ2-7; D is undetermined. Trimming removed 8 bases from V and 3 bases from J, with 17 bases in between. Per germline, CDR1 LGHNA and CDR2 YNFKEQ. This CDR3 comprises 14 residues.

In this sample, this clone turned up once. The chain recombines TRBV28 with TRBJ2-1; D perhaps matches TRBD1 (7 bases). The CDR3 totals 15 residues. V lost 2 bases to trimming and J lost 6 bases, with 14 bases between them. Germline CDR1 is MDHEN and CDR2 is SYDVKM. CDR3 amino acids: CASSLRGLGGNEQFF. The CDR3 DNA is TGTGCCAGCAGTTTAAGGGGGCTGGGGGGCAATGAGCAGTTCTTC.

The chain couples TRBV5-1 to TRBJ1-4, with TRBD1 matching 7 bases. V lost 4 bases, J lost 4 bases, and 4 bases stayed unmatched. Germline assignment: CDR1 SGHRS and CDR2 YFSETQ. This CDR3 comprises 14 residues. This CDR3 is CASSLGQYNEKLFF. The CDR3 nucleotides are TGCGCCAGCAGCCTGGGACAGTATAATGAAAAACTGTTTTTT.

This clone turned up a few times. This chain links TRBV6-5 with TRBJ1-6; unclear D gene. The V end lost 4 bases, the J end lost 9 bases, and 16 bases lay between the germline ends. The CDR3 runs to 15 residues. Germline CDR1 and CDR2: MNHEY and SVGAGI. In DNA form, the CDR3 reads TGTGCCAGCAGTTTTCTTGGGGAGGCTGGTTCACCCCTCCACTTT. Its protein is CASSFLGEAGSPLHF.

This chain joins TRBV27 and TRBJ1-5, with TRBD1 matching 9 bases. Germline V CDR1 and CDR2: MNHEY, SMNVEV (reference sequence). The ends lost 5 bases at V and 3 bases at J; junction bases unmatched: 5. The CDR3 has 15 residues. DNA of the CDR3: TGTGCCAGCAGTCGGACAGGGGCTAACAATCAGCCCCAGCATTTT. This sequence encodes CASSRTGANNQPQHF.

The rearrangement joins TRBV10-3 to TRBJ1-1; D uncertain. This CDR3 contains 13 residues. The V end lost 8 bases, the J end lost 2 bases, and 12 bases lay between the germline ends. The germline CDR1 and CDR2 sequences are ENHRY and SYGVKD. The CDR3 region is CAIGRPENTEAFF. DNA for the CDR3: TGTGCCATCGGGAGGCCAGAAAACACTGAAGCTTTCTTT.

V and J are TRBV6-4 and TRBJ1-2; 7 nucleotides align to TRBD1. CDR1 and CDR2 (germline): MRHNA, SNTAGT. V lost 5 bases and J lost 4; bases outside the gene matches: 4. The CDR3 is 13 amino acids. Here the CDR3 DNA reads TGTGCCAGCAGTCCAGGGGGGAGCTATGGCTACACCTTC. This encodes CASSPGGSYGYTF.

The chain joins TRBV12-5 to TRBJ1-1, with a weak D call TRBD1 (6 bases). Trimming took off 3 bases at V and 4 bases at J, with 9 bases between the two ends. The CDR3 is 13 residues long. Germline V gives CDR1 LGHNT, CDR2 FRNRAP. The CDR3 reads CASGFTGSTEAFF. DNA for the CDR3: TGTGCTAGTGGTTTCACAGGGTCCACTGAAGCTTTCTTT.

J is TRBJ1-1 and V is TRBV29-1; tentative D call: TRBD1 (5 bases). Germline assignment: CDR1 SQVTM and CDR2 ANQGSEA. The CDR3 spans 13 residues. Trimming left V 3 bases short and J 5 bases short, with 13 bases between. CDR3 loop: CSVDRARGTEAFF. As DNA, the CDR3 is TGCAGCGTTGACCGGGCCCGGGGGACTGAAGCTTTCTTT.

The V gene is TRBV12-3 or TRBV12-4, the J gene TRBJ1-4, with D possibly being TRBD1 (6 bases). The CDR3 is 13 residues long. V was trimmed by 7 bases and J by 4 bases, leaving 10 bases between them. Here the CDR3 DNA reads TGTGCCAGCAACGACAGGAATAATGAAAAACTGTTTTTT. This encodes CASNDRNNEKLFF.

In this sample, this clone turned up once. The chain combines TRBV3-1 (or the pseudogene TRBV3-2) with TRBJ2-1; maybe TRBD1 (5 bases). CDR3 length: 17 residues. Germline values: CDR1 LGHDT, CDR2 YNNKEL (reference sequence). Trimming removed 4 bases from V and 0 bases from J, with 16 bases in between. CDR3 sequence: CASSPRSTGYSYNEQFF. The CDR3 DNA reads TGTGCCAGCAGCCCAAGATCCACAGGCTACTCCTACAATGAGCAGTTCTTC.

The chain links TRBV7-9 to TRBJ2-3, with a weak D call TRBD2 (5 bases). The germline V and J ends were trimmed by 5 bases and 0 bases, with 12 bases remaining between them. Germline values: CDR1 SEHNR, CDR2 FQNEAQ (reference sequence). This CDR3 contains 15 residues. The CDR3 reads CASSPSGKSTDTQYF. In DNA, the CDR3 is TGTGCCAGCAGCCCGTCGGGGAAGAGCACAGATACGCAGTATTTT.

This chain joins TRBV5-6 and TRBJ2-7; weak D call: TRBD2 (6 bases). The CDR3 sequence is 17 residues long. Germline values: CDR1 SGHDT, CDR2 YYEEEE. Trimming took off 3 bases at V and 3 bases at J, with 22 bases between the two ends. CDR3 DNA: TGTGCCAGCAGCTACGGAGGGGCCGCAGGGATAAGCTACGAGCAGTACTTC. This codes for CASSYGGAAGISYEQYF.

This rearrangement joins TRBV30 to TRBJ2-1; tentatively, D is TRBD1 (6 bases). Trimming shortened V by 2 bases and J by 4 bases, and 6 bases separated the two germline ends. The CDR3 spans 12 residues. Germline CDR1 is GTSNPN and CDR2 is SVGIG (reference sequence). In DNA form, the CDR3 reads TGTGCCTGGAGTAGGGGGTACAATGAGCAGTTCTTC. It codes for CAWSRGYNEQFF.

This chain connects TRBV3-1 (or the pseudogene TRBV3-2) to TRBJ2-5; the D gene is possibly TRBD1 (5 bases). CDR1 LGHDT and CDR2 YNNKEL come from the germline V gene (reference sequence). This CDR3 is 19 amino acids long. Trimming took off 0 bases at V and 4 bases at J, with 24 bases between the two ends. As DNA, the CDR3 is TGTGCCAGCAGCCAAGATACGGCCCGGGCAGGGATTGCGAGAGAGACCCAGTACTTC. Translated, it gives CASSQDTARAGIARETQYF.

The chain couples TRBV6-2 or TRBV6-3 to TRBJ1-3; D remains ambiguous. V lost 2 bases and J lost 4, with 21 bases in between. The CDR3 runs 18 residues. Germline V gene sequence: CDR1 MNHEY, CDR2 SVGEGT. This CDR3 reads CASSYLGGSGVKGNTIYF. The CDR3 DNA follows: TGTGCCAGCAGTTACCTTGGAGGGTCAGGAGTCAAGGGAAACACCATATATTTT.

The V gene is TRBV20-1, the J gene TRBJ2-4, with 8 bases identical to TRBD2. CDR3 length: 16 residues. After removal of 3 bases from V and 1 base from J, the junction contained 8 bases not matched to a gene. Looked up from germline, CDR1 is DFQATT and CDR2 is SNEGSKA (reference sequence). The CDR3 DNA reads TGCAGTGCTAGTCTGTGGTCGGGGGGGGCCAAAAACATTCAGTACTTC. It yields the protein CSASLWSGGAKNIQYF.

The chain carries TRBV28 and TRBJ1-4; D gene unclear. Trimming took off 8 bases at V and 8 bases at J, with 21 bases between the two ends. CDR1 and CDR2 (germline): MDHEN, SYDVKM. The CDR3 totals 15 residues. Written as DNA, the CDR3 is TGTGCCAGCTTAAAGGGAGGGCCGGTTCGGGAAAAACTGTTTTTT. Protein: CASLKGGPVREKLFF.

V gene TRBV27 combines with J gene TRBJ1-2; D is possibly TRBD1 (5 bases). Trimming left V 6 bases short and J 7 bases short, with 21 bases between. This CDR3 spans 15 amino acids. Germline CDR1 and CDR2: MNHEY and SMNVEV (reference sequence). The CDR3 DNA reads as TGTGCCAGCAGCGCTGCTCAGGGCTCATACTCTGGCTACACCTTC. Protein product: CASSAAQGSYSGYTF.